The sequence of this T cell receptor beta chain was determined in a study of CD8+CD57+ T cells in acquired aplastic anemia. Study summary: The average for DNA from sorted CD4+ and CD8+ cells was 3.2 ug.

The study profiled TCR beta VDJ and CDR3 using genomic DNA as template. TCRdb re-called the reads through MiXCR, storing one row per CDR3 protein. This table has 150,000 to 200,000 distinct CDR3 sequences, 48% appearing once. This clonotype was counted ten times or more. Antigen: not known. V lost 5 bases to trimming and J lost 8 bases; unmatched junction nucleotides: 14. Germline CDR1 SEHNR, CDR2 FQNEAQ (reference sequence). The CDR3 has 17 residues. Patients included in sequencing had previously demonstrated CD8+CD57+ cell expansion by flow cytometry. The study sampled blood from patients who had received no therapy. General study results and limits: No significant patient-versus-control difference appeared in CD8+ Simpson's diversity. The same twenty-nine CD8+ CDR3 sequences occurred in patients and in controls.

The rearrangement uses TRBV7-9 and TRBJ2-1; 11 nucleotides agree with TRBD2. The receptor comes from a human donor with aplastic anemia. Source material: sorted CD4+, CD8+, or CD8+CD57+ T cells (not recorded which) from PBMCs. The DNA for the CDR3 is TGTGCCAGCAGCGCCCGGGAATTACTAGCGGGAGTCGATGAGCAGTTCTTC. Translated, it gives CASSARELLAGVDEQFF.